One and the same sample provided the 16 T cell receptor beta chains below, sequenced in a study of shared clonotypes between healthy human individuals. Only in-frame clones appear in the TCRdb table, and some are missing; sequencing was by immunoSEQ multiplex PCR. Of about 820,000 clones listed, around 93% are singletons. CD45RO-negative, CCR7-positively selected cells formed the naive CD8 fraction, excluding terminally differentiated effector memory CD45RA+ cells. The specimen was naive CD8+ T cells sorted from blood. All receptors come from a man in his thirties or forties in good health.

The chain employs TRBV10-3 and TRBJ2-2; TRBD1 aligns across 7 bases. V shed 7 bases, J shed 2 bases, and the junction held 7 bases outside the gene matches. CDR1 and CDR2 from the germline V gene are ENHRY and SYGVKD. CDR3 length equals 15 residues. This CDR3 reads CAITRRDRNTGELFF. CDR3 bases: TGTGCCATCACTCGCCGGGACAGAAACACCGGGGAGCTGTTTTTT.

This clone has a single count. V and J are TRBV7-9 and TRBJ2-2, with 8 positions matching TRBD2. Germline V CDR1 and CDR2: SEHNR, FQNEAQ (reference sequence). The V and J ends lost 2 bases and 5 bases, in that order; junction bases with no gene match: 7. The CDR3 has 16 residues. The CDR3: CASSLPDAGGTGELFF. The CDR3 DNA sequence: TGTGCCAGCAGCTTACCCGACGCGGGAGGTACCGGGGAGCTGTTTTTT.

The chain uses TRBV7-6 and TRBJ1-5; a weak D match, TRBD1 (5 bases). Germline CDR1 SGHVS, CDR2 FNYEAQ. Trimming shortened V by 4 bases and J by 3 bases, and 10 bases separated the two germline ends. The CDR3 length is 14 residues. The CDR3 sequence: CASSSTDTNQPQHF. The CDR3 bases are TGTGCCAGCAGCTCAACGGACACCAATCAGCCCCAGCATTTT.

CDR3 coding DNA: TGCGCCAGCAGTGAGCCAGGGGGCGGCGAGCAGTTCTTC. Protein product: CASSEPGGGEQFF. The chain combines TRBV10-1 with TRBJ2-1; TRBD1 aligns across 8 bases. Germline V CDR1 and CDR2: WNHNN, SYGVQD (reference sequence). This CDR3 comprises 13 residues. Trimming took 2 bases from V and 10 from J; bases not matched to a gene: 4.

V is TRBV19 and J is TRBJ2-7; 9 bases fit TRBD1. Germline CDR1 reads LNHDA; CDR2 reads SQIVND (reference sequence). The trim removed 2 bases at V and 6 bases at J, leaving 20 bases unmatched. The CDR3 consists of 19 residues. CDR3 amino acids: CASSIPYGQPGQGSIEQYF. CDR3 DNA sequence: TGTGCCAGTAGTATACCCTACGGCCAACCGGGACAGGGTTCAATCGAGCAGTACTTC.

V gene TRBV5-8 combines with J gene TRBJ2-1; no clear D. The V and J ends lost 0 bases and 5 bases respectively, with 3 bases between them. Germline V gene lookup returns CDR1 SGHTS and CDR2 YDEGEE. This CDR3 is 12 amino acids long. This CDR3 reads CASSLGHNEQFF. Written as DNA, the CDR3 is TGTGCCAGCAGCTTGGGACACAATGAGCAGTTCTTC.

To note about this clone: Different DNA sequences within this sample yield the same CDR3. The genes are TRBV7-9 and TRBJ2-1, with 12 bases aligning to TRBD2. The CDR3 runs to 16 residues. With 6 bases clipped from V and 4 bases from J, the junction kept 7 bases outside the gene matches. CDR1 SEHNR and CDR2 FQNEAQ come from the germline V gene (reference sequence). Written as DNA, the CDR3 is TGTGCCAGCAGTCCCGGGACTAGCGGGCCTTACAATGAGCAGTTCTTC. Its translation: CASSPGTSGPYNEQFF.

This chain links TRBV5-1 with TRBJ2-7; TRBD2 matches 8 bases. Germline V CDR1 and CDR2: SGHRS, YFSETQ. V gave up 0 bases and J gave up 2 bases; unmatched junction bases: 1. This CDR3 is 14 amino acids long. The CDR3 bases are TGCGCCAGCAGCTTGGGGGGACTAGCCTACGAGCAGTACTTC. This translates into CASSLGGLAYEQYF.

J is TRBJ1-1 and V is TRBV28, with unresolved D. This CDR3 spans 13 amino acids. Per the germline V gene, CDR1 is MDHEN and CDR2 is SYDVKM. With 6 bases removed from V and 6 bases from J, the gap between germline ends came to 14 bases. CDR3 amino acids: CASSQYSGPEAFF. The CDR3 DNA reads TGTGCCAGCAGCCAATATTCGGGCCCTGAAGCTTTCTTT.

The chain employs TRBV13 and TRBJ2-7, with D possibly called TRBD1 or TRBD2 (5 bases each). Germline CDR1 reads PRHDT; CDR2 reads FYEKMQ (reference sequence). V shed 4 bases and J shed 0 bases, with 16 bases lying between them. This CDR3 region has 16 residues. CDR3 in amino acids: CASSSFKGTASYEQYF. For the CDR3, the DNA is TGTGCCAGCAGCTCATTTAAGGGGACGGCCTCCTACGAGCAGTACTTC.

The chain couples TRBV27 to TRBJ1-5, with D possibly TRBD1 on 6 matching bases. This CDR3 has 16 residues. Germline lookup yields CDR1 MNHEY and CDR2 SMNVEV (reference sequence). The V gene lost 5 bases and the J gene lost 3 bases, with 17 bases spanning the gap. CDR3 nucleotides: TGTGCCAGCAGTCTTTACTCGGACAGCTCCAATCAGCCCCAGCATTTT. Its translation: CASSLYSDSSNQPQHF.

V and J are TRBV7-8 and TRBJ2-1; D not resolved. The CDR3 totals 15 residues. Germline V gene data show CDR1 as SGHVS and CDR2 as FQNEAQ. V gave up 2 bases and J gave up 0 bases, with 8 bases separating them. The DNA for the CDR3 is TGTGCCAGCAGCTTACCTGCCCGCTCCTACAATGAGCAGTTCTTC. As protein: CASSLPARSYNEQFF.

The rearrangement joins TRBV27 to TRBJ2-3; D is perhaps TRBD2 (7 bases). The germline gives CDR1 MNHEY, CDR2 SMNVEV (reference sequence). The CDR3 length is 13 residues. Trimming removed 5 bases from V and 5 bases from J, with 11 bases in between. The CDR3 DNA reads as TGTGCCAGCAGTGCGGGGGCGCGAGATACGCAGTATTTT. This encodes CASSAGARDTQYF.

For this clone: The same CDR3 can be traced to other DNA sequences in this sample. V and J are TRBV28 and TRBJ2-7; 9 positions match TRBD2. This CDR3 contains 15 residues. Germline V CDR1 and CDR2: MDHEN, SYDVKM. V dropped 4 bases and J dropped 1; count of bases not matched to a gene: 5. The CDR3 here is CASSSPLAGSYEQYF. The CDR3 DNA follows: TGTGCCAGCAGTTCCCCACTAGCGGGTTCCTACGAGCAGTACTTC.

This rearrangement joins TRBV7-9 to TRBJ1-1, with a tentative D call TRBD1 (6 bases). The V gene's germline CDR1 is SEHNR and CDR2 FQNEAQ (reference sequence). The CDR3 has 13 amino acids. V shed 0 bases and J shed 7 bases, with 9 bases lying between them. The CDR3 region is CASSLALTGEAFF. The DNA for the CDR3 is TGTGCCAGCAGCTTAGCGCTGACAGGTGAAGCTTTCTTT.

The CDR3 sequence: CASSFKDRVDTGELFF. The CDR3 DNA follows: TGCGCCAGCAGCTTCAAGGACAGGGTGGACACCGGGGAGCTGTTTTTT. The gene calls are TRBV5-1 and TRBJ2-2, with 8 bases identical to TRBD1. V lost 2 bases and J lost 3; bases outside the gene matches: 6. The CDR3 sequence is 16 residues long. Germline CDR1 is SGHRS and CDR2 is YFSETQ.